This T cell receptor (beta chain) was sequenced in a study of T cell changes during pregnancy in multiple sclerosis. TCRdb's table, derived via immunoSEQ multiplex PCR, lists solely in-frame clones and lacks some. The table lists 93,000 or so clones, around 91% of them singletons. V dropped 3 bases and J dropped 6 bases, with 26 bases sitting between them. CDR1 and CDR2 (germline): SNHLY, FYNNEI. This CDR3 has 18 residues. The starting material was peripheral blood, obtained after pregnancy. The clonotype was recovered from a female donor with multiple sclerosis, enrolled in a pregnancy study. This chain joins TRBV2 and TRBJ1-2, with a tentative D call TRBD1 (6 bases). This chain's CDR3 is CASSDITGSIIGGHGYTF. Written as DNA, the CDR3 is TGTGCCAGCAGTGATATCACAGGCTCTATTATAGGGGGTCATGGCTACACCTTC.